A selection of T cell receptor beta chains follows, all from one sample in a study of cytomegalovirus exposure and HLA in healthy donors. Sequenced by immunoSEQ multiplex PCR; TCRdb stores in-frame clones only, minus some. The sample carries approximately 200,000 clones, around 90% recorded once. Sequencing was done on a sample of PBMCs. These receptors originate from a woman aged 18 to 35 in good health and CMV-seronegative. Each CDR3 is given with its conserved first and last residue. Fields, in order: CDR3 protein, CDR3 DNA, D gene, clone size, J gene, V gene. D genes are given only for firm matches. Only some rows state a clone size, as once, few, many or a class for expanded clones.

cdr3_aa: CASSQEGTGGGEKLFF; cdr3_nt: TGTGCCAGCAGCCAGGAGGGGACAGGGGGCGGTGAAAAACTGTTTTTT; d_call: TRBD1; clone_size: few; j_call: TRBJ1-4; v_call: TRBV4-2
cdr3_aa: CASVTSGNHNEQFF; cdr3_nt: TGTGCCAGCGTTACTAGCGGGAACCACAATGAGCAGTTCTTC; d_call: TRBD2; clone_size: -; j_call: TRBJ2-1; v_call: TRBV2
cdr3_aa: CASSSTPFLGQGATNEKLFF; cdr3_nt: TGTGCCAGCAGTTCGACCCCGTTCCTGGGACAGGGTGCAACTAATGAAAAACTGTTTTTT; d_call: TRBD1; clone_size: -; j_call: TRBJ1-4; v_call: TRBV28
cdr3_aa: CASSYFESFTDTQYF; cdr3_nt: TGCGCCAGCAGTTATTTTGAGAGCTTCACAGATACGCAGTATTTT; d_call: -; clone_size: -; j_call: TRBJ2-3; v_call: TRBV10-2
cdr3_aa: CASSLKGGYGYTF; cdr3_nt: TGTGCCAGCAGTTTAAAAGGGGGCTATGGCTACACCTTC; d_call: -; clone_size: -; j_call: TRBJ1-2; v_call: TRBV27
cdr3_aa: CASSLASSGNTIYF; cdr3_nt: TGTGCCAGCAGCTTAGCTAGCTCTGGAAACACCATATATTTT; d_call: -; clone_size: -; j_call: TRBJ1-3; v_call: TRBV7-8
cdr3_aa: CASSLPGEYYNEQFF; cdr3_nt: TGTGCCAGCAGCTTACCAGGGGAATATTACAATGAGCAGTTCTTC; d_call: -; clone_size: -; j_call: TRBJ2-1; v_call: TRBV13
cdr3_aa: CASSDNWTGGRGLNQPQHF; cdr3_nt: TGTGCCAGCAGTGACAACTGGACAGGGGGCCGTGGCCTCAATCAGCCCCAGCATTTT; d_call: TRBD1; clone_size: -; j_call: TRBJ1-5; v_call: TRBV28
cdr3_aa: CAISGGQGTEAFF; cdr3_nt: TGTGCCATCAGTGGCGGACAGGGCACTGAAGCTTTCTTT; d_call: TRBD1; clone_size: -; j_call: TRBJ1-1; v_call: TRBV10-3
cdr3_aa: CASGPSGKNEQFF; cdr3_nt: TGTGCCAGCGGCCCTAGCGGGAAGAATGAGCAGTTCTTC; d_call: TRBD2; clone_size: -; j_call: TRBJ2-1; v_call: TRBV9
cdr3_aa: CASTRGSLETQYF; cdr3_nt: TGTGCCAGCACCCGGGGATCCCTCGAGACCCAGTACTTC; d_call: -; clone_size: -; j_call: TRBJ2-5; v_call: TRBV2
cdr3_aa: CASSRTGRARREQYF; cdr3_nt: TGTGCCAGCTCACGCACAGGTAGAGCACGACGGGAGCAGTACTTC; d_call: -; clone_size: -; j_call: TRBJ2-7; v_call: TRBV18
cdr3_aa: CASSDRVGRASGNIQYF; cdr3_nt: TGTGCCAGCAGTGATAGGGTCGGGAGGGCCTCGGGAAACATTCAGTACTTC; d_call: TRBD2; clone_size: -; j_call: TRBJ2-4; v_call: TRBV6-4
cdr3_aa: CASSLAWDTDTGELFF; cdr3_nt: TGTGCCAGCAGCTTGGCCTGGGACACAGACACCGGGGAGCTGTTTTTT; d_call: -; clone_size: -; j_call: TRBJ2-2; v_call: TRBV5-8
cdr3_aa: CSVRETGTSLDTQYF; cdr3_nt: TGCAGCGTTCGGGAGACTGGGACTAGCCTAGATACGCAGTATTTT; d_call: TRBD2; clone_size: -; j_call: TRBJ2-3; v_call: TRBV29-1
cdr3_aa: CASSIELYQPQHF; cdr3_nt: TGTGCCAGTAGTATAGAACTATATCAGCCCCAGCATTTT; d_call: -; clone_size: -; j_call: TRBJ1-5; v_call: TRBV19
cdr3_aa: CASSQDTLAGSFEFEQFF; cdr3_nt: TGTGCCAGCAGCCAAGATACGCTAGCGGGGAGTTTCGAATTTGAGCAGTTCTTC; d_call: TRBD2; clone_size: -; j_call: TRBJ2-1; v_call: TRBV4-2
cdr3_aa: CASSLAGGPLDTQYF; cdr3_nt: TGTGCCAGCAGCTTAGCGGGAGGGCCGTTGGATACGCAGTATTTT; d_call: TRBD2; clone_size: -; j_call: TRBJ2-3; v_call: TRBV13
cdr3_aa: CASSQDQKQASSYEQYF; cdr3_nt: TGTGCCAGCAGCCAAGATCAGAAACAGGCGAGCTCCTACGAGCAGTACTTC; d_call: -; clone_size: -; j_call: TRBJ2-7; v_call: TRBV4-2
cdr3_aa: CAIRLSGSTDTQYF; cdr3_nt: TGTGCCATCAGATTAAGCGGGAGCACAGATACGCAGTATTTT; d_call: -; clone_size: -; j_call: TRBJ2-3; v_call: TRBV10-3
cdr3_aa: CASSVGVLAGGYEQYF; cdr3_nt: TGTGCCAGCAGCGTAGGCGTACTAGCGGGAGGCTACGAGCAGTACTTC; d_call: TRBD2; clone_size: -; j_call: TRBJ2-7; v_call: TRBV9
cdr3_aa: CASSSWTGGYTF; cdr3_nt: TGTGCCAGCAGTTCTTGGACGGGAGGCTACACCTTC; d_call: -; clone_size: few; j_call: TRBJ1-2; v_call: TRBV27
cdr3_aa: CATNRDRGRNQPQHF; cdr3_nt: TGTGCCACCAACCGGGACAGGGGACGCAATCAGCCCCAGCATTTT; d_call: TRBD1; clone_size: -; j_call: TRBJ1-5; v_call: TRBV2
cdr3_aa: CASSSQTGAGPGELFF; cdr3_nt: TGTGCTAGCAGCTCCCAAACTGGGGCGGGGCCCGGGGAGCTGTTTTTT; d_call: -; clone_size: -; j_call: TRBJ2-2; v_call: TRBV7-7
cdr3_aa: CASTPGTGRRAFF; cdr3_nt: TGTGCCAGCACCCCGGGGACAGGGCGACGAGCTTTCTTT; d_call: TRBD1; clone_size: -; j_call: TRBJ1-1; v_call: TRBV25-1
cdr3_aa: CASSLTVYSNQPQHF; cdr3_nt: TGTGCCAGCAGCTTAACAGTTTATAGCAATCAGCCCCAGCATTTT; d_call: -; clone_size: -; j_call: TRBJ1-5; v_call: TRBV7-2
cdr3_aa: CASSFSGREQYF; cdr3_nt: TGTGCCAGCAGTTTTAGCGGGAGGGAGCAGTACTTC; d_call: TRBD2; clone_size: -; j_call: TRBJ2-7; v_call: TRBV27
cdr3_aa: CASSGDRGEENIQYF; cdr3_nt: TGTGCCAGCAGTGGGGACAGGGGTGAGGAAAACATTCAGTACTTC; d_call: TRBD1; clone_size: -; j_call: TRBJ2-4; v_call: TRBV5-4
cdr3_aa: CASSQREMNTGELFF; cdr3_nt: TGTGCCAGCAGCCAGCGGGAAATGAACACCGGGGAGCTGTTTTTT; d_call: TRBD2; clone_size: -; j_call: TRBJ2-2; v_call: TRBV5-4
cdr3_aa: CSVRDRGSNTEAFF; cdr3_nt: TGCAGCGTCCGGGACAGGGGGTCGAACACTGAAGCTTTCTTT; d_call: TRBD1; clone_size: -; j_call: TRBJ1-1; v_call: TRBV29-1
cdr3_aa: CASSLSAGGFGNTIYF; cdr3_nt: TGTGCCAGCAGTTTAAGCGCAGGGGGGTTTGGAAACACCATATATTTT; d_call: TRBD1; clone_size: -; j_call: TRBJ1-3; v_call: TRBV27
cdr3_aa: CASALGEGVGYEQYF; cdr3_nt: TGTGCCAGCGCCTTGGGCGAGGGAGTCGGCTACGAGCAGTACTTC; d_call: -; clone_size: once; j_call: TRBJ2-7; v_call: TRBV27
cdr3_aa: CASSPSPSKNIQYF; cdr3_nt: TGTGCCAGCAGCCCTAGCCCCTCCAAAAACATTCAGTACTTC; d_call: -; clone_size: -; j_call: TRBJ2-4; v_call: TRBV11-2
cdr3_aa: CASSLAAGDRNEQYF; cdr3_nt: TGTGCCAGCAGCTTAGCGGCGGGAGATAGGAACGAGCAGTACTTC; d_call: TRBD2; clone_size: -; j_call: TRBJ2-7; v_call: TRBV7-6
cdr3_aa: CASSYLGLLQYF; cdr3_nt: TGTGCCAGCAGTTATTTGGGCCTTCTGCAGTACTTC; d_call: -; clone_size: -; j_call: TRBJ2-7; v_call: TRBV6-6
cdr3_aa: CASSVTPGLGDEQFF; cdr3_nt: TGTGCCAGCAGCGTTACCCCGGGACTAGGGGATGAGCAGTTCTTC; d_call: TRBD2; clone_size: -; j_call: TRBJ2-1; v_call: TRBV13
cdr3_aa: CASSFLGSGSYNEQFF; cdr3_nt: TGTGCCAGCAGTTTTTTGGGGAGTGGCTCCTACAATGAGCAGTTCTTC; d_call: -; clone_size: -; j_call: TRBJ2-1; v_call: TRBV28